These T cell receptor beta chains were read from a single sample in a study of control samples from healthy donors and cancer patients. The protocol was immunoSEQ multiplex PCR, while the TCRdb copy is restricted to in-frame clones and leaves out a portion. The sample holds 90,000 to 150,000 clones; about 91% are singletons and the top ten take 3.4%. Input material: blood. The receptors stem from a middle-aged man in good health. Both conserved end residues are part of each CDR3. D genes are given only for firm matches. Clone size is not always given. Where it is, it says once, few, many or a class for expanded clones.

d_gene	v_gene	abundance	j_gene	CDR3nt	CDR3aa
NA	TRBV7-3	NA	TRBJ2-1	TGTGCCAGCAGCTTAAGAGGGCCCCCCTACAATGAGCAGTTCTTC	CASSLRGPPYNEQFF
NA	TRBV5-1	NA	TRBJ1-3	TGCGCCAGCAGAACAGGGACCTCTGGAAACACCATATATTTT	CASRTGTSGNTIYF
NA	TRBV24-1	NA	TRBJ1-2	TGTGCCACCAGTGATGGCGGACATGGCTACACCTTC	CATSDGGHGYTF
NA	TRBV18	NA	TRBJ1-1	TGTGCCAGCTCACCACCGAGCGGGAGCACTGAAGCTTTCTTT	CASSPPSGSTEAFF
NA	TRBV5-1	NA	TRBJ1-1	TGCGCCAGCAGCTTGTCGGGGGATAAAACCCAAAAAGCTTTCTTT	CASSLSGDKTQKAFF
NA	TRBV9	NA	TRBJ2-7	TGTGCCAGCAGCGTAGATCAGGACCGGCGGGAGCAGTACTTC	CASSVDQDRREQYF
NA	TRBV6-1	NA	TRBJ1-4	TGTGCCAGCAGTGAAGCCATGGGGGCAACTAATGAAAAACTGTTTTTT	CASSEAMGATNEKLFF
NA	TRBV9	once	TRBJ1-3	TGTGCCAGCAGCGGCCAGGGTAGTGGAAACACCATATATTTT	CASSGQGSGNTIYF
NA	TRBV4-1	NA	TRBJ1-2	TGCGCCAGCAGCCAAGAGGACCCAGCTGGCTATGGCTACACCTTC	CASSQEDPAGYGYTF
NA	TRBV30	NA	TRBJ1-2	TGTGCCTGGAGTGCCCTGCTTTTTGGGACATATGGCTACACCTTC	CAWSALLFGTYGYTF
NA	TRBV7-6	NA	TRBJ2-3	TGTGCCAGCAGCTTAGCGGGTCCAGATACGCAGTATTTT	CASSLAGPDTQYF